This TCR beta chain appears in the sequencing data of a study of T cells and Merkel cell carcinoma outcomes. Notes on this clone: Its matching antigen is unknown. A much larger clonotype is one base distant, so this may be a read error.

Germline V gene lookup returns CDR1 SGDLS and CDR2 YYNGEE. CDR3 size: 15 residues. This table comes from immunoSEQ multiplex PCR, and its TCRdb copy is limited to in-frame clones, with some not included. The sample yields about 6,400 clones, under 80% seen once. Overall study findings and caveats: Merkel cell carcinoma outcomes were reportedly predicted by repertoire and T-cell density.

What was sequenced was tumor tissue from Merkel cell carcinoma. The rearrangement joins TRBV9 to TRBJ2-7, with D tentatively TRBD1 (5 bases). This sequence was found in a human donor with Merkel cell carcinoma. Some clones in this sample may be carry-over from other donors' samples. CDR3 loop: CASSVSTGLHYKQYF. CDR3 nucleotide sequence: TGTGCCAGCAGCGTAAGCACAGGTTTACACTACAAGCAGTACTTC. Looking up the rest from reference TRBV9 and TRBJ2-7 gives the full variable domain: DSGVTQTPKHLITATGQRVTLRCSPRSGDLSVYWYQQSLDQGLQFLIQYYNGEERAKGNILERFSAQQFPDLHSELNLSSLELGDSALYFCASSVSTGLHYKQYFGPGTRLTVT.